The 11 T cell receptor beta chains below were found in one sample sequenced in a study of blood T cell repertoires in COVID-19. TCRdb's copy holds only in-frame clones and misses some; the assay was immunoSEQ multiplex PCR. The sample consists of approximately 200,000 clones, about 86% of them appearing once. Sequences were obtained from PBMCs or T cells enriched from blood (not recorded which). These TCRs come from a woman in her forties with acute COVID-19.

This clone came up once. This chain uses TRBV10-2 with TRBJ1-4, with a weak D call TRBD1 (5 bases). V was trimmed by 11 bases and J by 7 bases, leaving 20 bases between them. The germline CDR1 and CDR2 sequences are WSHSY and SAAADI. The CDR3 has 14 residues. CDR3 in DNA: TGCGCCGTGAACCCGGGGGGTCGGGGTGAAAAACTGTTTTTT. Protein product: CAVNPGGRGEKLFF.

CDR3 residues: CASSPTGVNEQYF. CDR3 nucleotide sequence: TGTGCCAGCAGCCCCACAGGGGTCAACGAGCAGTACTTC. The rearrangement links TRBV3-1 (or the pseudogene TRBV3-2) to TRBJ2-7; 7 bases are shared with TRBD1. Per the germline V gene, CDR1 is LGHDT and CDR2 is YNNKEL (reference sequence). This CDR3 region has 13 residues. Trimming cost V 4 bases and J 5 bases; bases outside gene matches: 5.

This clone was recorded only once. The J gene is TRBJ2-2, the V gene TRBV9; possibly TRBD2 for D (7 bases). The CDR3 sequence is 15 residues long. Germline lookup yields CDR1 SGDLS and CDR2 YYNGEE. Trimming pared 4 bases from V and 4 bases from J, leaving 14 bases between. CDR3 loop: CASSPGAGATGELFF. In DNA form, the CDR3 reads TGTGCCAGCAGCCCAGGGGCGGGAGCCACCGGGGAGCTGTTTTTT.

The V call is TRBV27, the J call TRBJ2-7; 10 nucleotides line up with TRBD1. Trimming cost V 5 bases and J 6 bases; bases outside gene matches: 4. CDR1 is MNHEY, CDR2 SMNVEV, per germline (reference sequence). The CDR3 is 13 amino acids. Here the CDR3 DNA reads TGTGCCAGCAGTACGGGACAGGGGCTCGAGCAGTACTTC. Translation gives CASSTGQGLEQYF.

This clone is a singleton in its sample. The chain links TRBV5-1 to TRBJ1-2; 7 bases line up with TRBD1. The junction had 15 bases not matched to a gene; V was cut back by 4 bases and J by 6 bases. The CDR3 contains 16 residues. CDR1 is SGHRS, CDR2 YFSETQ, per germline. DNA of the CDR3: TGCGCCAGCAGCCACTCCCCGGGAGGGGGCGCGGATGGCTACACCTTC. Its protein is CASSHSPGGGADGYTF. Based on the CDR3 plus reference TRBV5-1 and TRBJ1-2, the full variable domain is KAGVTQTPRYLIKTRGQQVTLSCSPISGHRSVSWYQQTPGQGLQFLFEYFSETQRNKGNFPGRFSGRQFSNSRSEMNVSTLELGDSALYLCASSHSPGGGADGYTFGSGTRLTVV.

This clone was counted at least ten times. The V and J genes are TRBV4-2 and TRBJ2-7; 11 positions match TRBD2. CDR1 is LGHNA, CDR2 YNFKEQ, per germline. The J segment lost 6 bases and the V segment lost 3 bases, leaving 4 bases of the junction unmatched. CDR3 size: 14 residues. The DNA for the CDR3 is TGTGCCAGCAGCCAGGGACTAGCGGCATCCGAGCAGTACTTC. Its protein product is CASSQGLAASEQYF.

This chain links TRBV7-8 with TRBJ2-7, with D possibly TRBD2 on 6 matching bases. CDR3 length: 13 residues. V dropped 3 bases and J dropped 2 bases, with 8 bases sitting between them. Germline V CDR1 and CDR2: SGHVS, FQNEAQ. In nucleotides, the CDR3 is TGTGCCAGCAGCTTTAGCGGAGCCTACGAGCAGTACTTC. This sequence encodes CASSFSGAYEQYF.

This rearrangement joins TRBV4-3 to TRBJ2-3, with TRBD1 matching over 8 bases. Germline trimming cut 3 bases from V and 0 bases from J; bases unmatched to any gene: 8. The germline CDR1 and CDR2 sequences are LGHNA and YSLEER. The CDR3 sequence is 17 residues long. The DNA for the CDR3 is TGCGCCAGCAGCCAGGGGGGCAGGGGGCTTAGCACAGATACGCAGTATTTT. It yields the protein CASSQGGRGLSTDTQYF.

The J gene is TRBJ2-5, the V gene TRBV10-2; D gene unclear. The CDR3 runs 14 residues. Germline V CDR1 and CDR2: WSHSY, SAAADI. The V end lost 10 bases, the J end lost 0 bases, and 15 bases lay between the germline ends. CDR3 coding DNA: TGCGCCACCCTAGACTCTGGGTACCAAGAGACCCAGTACTTC. Encoded protein: CATLDSGYQETQYF.

The rearrangement joins TRBV6-1 to TRBJ1-2; D unclear. In germline, CDR1 is MNHNS, CDR2 SASEGT. This CDR3 has 13 residues. V lost 2 bases to trimming and J lost 6 bases, with 10 bases between them. Written as DNA, the CDR3 is TGTGCCAGCAGTGAACGGGAAATTCATGGCTACACCTTC. Amino acids: CASSEREIHGYTF.

The chain has TRBV9 and TRBJ1-2; D uncertain. The CDR3 is 13 amino acids. Germline CDR1 SGDLS, CDR2 YYNGEE. V shed 2 bases and J shed 7 bases, with 12 bases lying between them. CDR3 coding DNA: TGTGCCAGCAGCGTTACGGAGAGAAGTGGCTACACCTTC. Protein: CASSVTERSGYTF.